A single sample is the source of the 15 T cell receptor beta chains below, sequenced in a study of tumor-infiltrating lymphocytes in primary liver carcinoma (dated by TCRdb to 2016 to 2017). Reads for this sample came from an Illumina HiSeq 2500. Using a constant-region primer and ProtoScript II reverse transcriptase, TCRbeta-specific cDNA was reverse-transcribed from approximately 0.5 ug total RNA. TCRbeta libraries were built with three nested multiplex PCR rounds, a slightly modified ARM-PCR procedure. Each of the first two PCR rounds ran for approximately 10 cycles using multiplex TRBV1-TRBV30 forward primers together with a Cbeta reverse primer. The public sequencing data were trimmed at Q25 with fastp and processed into clonotypes with MiXCR by TCRdb, which kept only in-frame beta chains. CDR3 protein sequences are deduplicated, and each keeps its most common genes and DNA. This sample lists around 170,000 distinct CDR3 sequences; about 55% were detected once. The top ten clonotypes cover under 75% of the sample.

RNA from unsorted whole blood was extracted with TRIzol reagent, and germline DNA was obtained with the DNeasy Blood & Tissue kit. Sequenced sample: peripheral blood. The receptors were gathered from a man aged 40-49 years with primary liver carcinoma and hepatitis B virus infection.

Concerning this clonotype itself: The junction does not match germline at one end; this may be a read error. The V call is TRBV29-1, the J call TRBJ2-2; 8 positions agree with TRBD2. Per the germline V gene, CDR1 is SQVTM and CDR2 is ANQGSEA. The length of the CDR3 is 14 residues. The CDR3: CSAGTSGNTGELLF. CDR3 DNA sequence: TGCAGCGCCGGGACTAGTGGAAACACCGGGGAGCTGTTATTT.

This sequence joins TRBV5-1 and TRBJ2-7; the D is unclear. The CDR3 spans 12 residues. Germline V gene lookup returns CDR1 SGHRS and CDR2 YFSETQ. V lost 3 bases to trimming and J lost 0 bases, with 4 bases between them. The CDR3, as DNA: TGCGCCAGCAGCTCCTTCTCCTACGAGCAGTACTTC. It is translated as CASSSFSYEQYF.

Notes on this clonotype: The junction departs from the called germline gene at one end, perhaps through a read error. The CDR3 nucleotides are TGTGCCAGCAGTTTAGGTTGTGGTGAGCAGTTCTTC. It translates to CASSLGCGEQFF. The gene calls are TRBV11-2 and TRBJ2-1; D unclear. The CDR3 is made up of 12 amino acids. The germline V gene encodes CDR1 SGHAT and CDR2 FQNNGV.

With regard to this clonotype: Since no conserved phenylalanine or tryptophan closes the CDR3, a read error is the likely cause. The rearrangement uses TRBV10-3 and TRBJ1-2; the D is unclear. Between the trimmed V and J ends, which lost 8 bases and 3 bases, there was a span of 13 bases. Germline V gene data show CDR1 as ENHRY and CDR2 as SYGVKD. CDR3 length: 13 residues. The CDR3, as DNA: TGTGCCATCGGGGTCGGTTCCGACTATGGCTACACCTCC. This gives the protein CAIGVGSDYGYTS.

The chain recombines TRBV24-1 with TRBJ2-2; TRBD1 aligns across 7 bases. This CDR3 is built from 17 residues. Per germline, CDR1 KGHDR and CDR2 SFDVKD. J was trimmed by 2 bases and V by 6 bases; bases with no gene match: 11. The CDR3 sequence: CATSNQEGGLNTGELFF. The CDR3 nucleotides are TGTGCCACCAGTAACCAAGAAGGGGGCTTAAACACCGGGGAGCTGTTTTTT.

As to this clonotype: Here the CDR3 omits its conserved ending phenylalanine or tryptophan, so a read error is the likely source. The chain uses TRBV29-1 and TRBJ2-3, with D possibly TRBD1 on 7 matching bases. The germline V gene encodes CDR1 SQVTM and CDR2 ANQGSEA. The CDR3 totals 13 residues. The CDR3 region is CTEVEGATDTQYS. The CDR3 DNA is TGCACCGAGGTGGAGGGGGCTACAGATACGCAGTATTCT.

This chain connects TRBV4-1 to TRBJ2-7; 7 nucleotides match TRBD1. The germline V gene encodes CDR1 MGHRA and CDR2 YSYEKL. This CDR3 is 16 amino acids long. The junction had 9 bases not matched to a gene; V was cut back by 0 bases and J by 4 bases. For the CDR3, the DNA is TGCGCCAGCAGCCAAGATCCCTTTGGCAGGGGGTACGAGCAGTACTTC. Its protein product is CASSQDPFGRGYEQYF.

This clonotype has a single count. A much larger clone lies a single base off, so this may be a read error. This chain links TRBV6-1 with TRBJ2-2, with D tentatively TRBD1 (7 bases). The CDR3 contains 15 residues. Germline CDR1 MNHNS, CDR2 SASEGT. The CDR3 DNA reads as TGTGCCAGCAGTGCGGACAGGCAGAACACCGGGGGGCTGTTTTTT. Residues: CASSADRQNTGGLFF.

Details on this clonotype: No conserved phenylalanine or tryptophan ends this CDR3, so it is likely a read error. The J gene is TRBJ2-2, the V gene TRBV12-5; D gene unclear. CDR1 and CDR2 (germline): LGHNT, FRNRAP. This CDR3 comprises 13 residues. The CDR3 region is CASGYPESVKLFL. DNA of the CDR3: TGTGCTAGCGGTTACCCCGAGTCCGTGAAGCTGTTTTTA.

With respect to this clonotype: The junction shows a germline mismatch at one end, possibly a read error. The chain has TRBV11-2 and TRBJ2-3; D is tentatively TRBD1 or TRBD2 (5 bases each). Germline loops: CDR1 SGHAT, CDR2 FQNNGV. CDR3 length equals 12 residues. Here the CDR3 reads CVSGDASDTQYF. The CDR3 DNA reads TGTGTGTCCGGGGACGCGTCAGATACACAGTATTTT.

The V call is TRBV11-2, the J call TRBJ2-3, with a possible D match to TRBD2 (5 bases). CDR1 SGHAT and CDR2 FQNNGV come from the germline V gene. This CDR3 contains 13 residues. The V and J ends lost 5 bases and 4 bases respectively, with 10 bases between them. The chain's CDR3 is CASSRRSPDTQYF. In nucleotides, the CDR3 is TGTGCCAGCAGCAGGAGGTCCCCAGATACGCAGTATTTT.

This clonotype was seen ten or more times. The rearrangement uses TRBV11-2 and TRBJ2-5, with 7 positions matching TRBD1. J gave up 2 bases and V 3 bases, and 6 bases lay outside the gene matches. The CDR3 is made up of 15 amino acids. Germline loops: CDR1 SGHAT, CDR2 FQNNGV. The CDR3 loop reads CASSFGDRAQETQYF. The CDR3 DNA reads as TGTGCCAGCAGCTTTGGAGACAGGGCACAAGAGACCCAGTACTTC.

On this clonotype itself: Since no conserved phenylalanine or tryptophan closes the CDR3, a read error is the likely cause. J is TRBJ2-3 and V is TRBV6-2 or TRBV6-3, with 7 nucleotides matching TRBD1. V was clipped by 5 bases and J by 4 bases; unmatched bases: 3. Germline CDR1 and CDR2: MNHEY and SVGEGT. The CDR3 has 13 amino acids. The CDR3 sequence: CASSRGQADTQYL. For the CDR3, the DNA is TGTGCCAGCAGTCGCGGACAGGCAGATACGCAGTATCTT.

This clonotype has only one observation. The chain is built from TRBV7-9 and TRBJ2-7, with TRBD2 matching 9 bases. CDR3 length: 13 amino acids. V lost 9 bases to trimming and J lost 1 base; unmatched junction nucleotides: 4. CDR1 is SEHNR, CDR2 FQNEAQ, per germline (reference sequence). The CDR3 reads CASSGSQSYEQYF. The CDR3 bases are TGTGCCAGTAGCGGGAGTCAGTCCTACGAGCAGTACTTC.

As to this clonotype: A junction boundary mismatches the germline segment, possibly from a read error. The chain carries TRBV11-2 and TRBJ2-1; D call uncertain. In germline, CDR1 is SGHAT, CDR2 FQNNGV. The CDR3 runs to 16 residues. CDR3 in DNA: TGTGCCAGCAGCCCCAAGTCGGTAAGCTTGTACAATGGGCAGTTCTTC. This encodes CASSPKSVSLYNGQFF.